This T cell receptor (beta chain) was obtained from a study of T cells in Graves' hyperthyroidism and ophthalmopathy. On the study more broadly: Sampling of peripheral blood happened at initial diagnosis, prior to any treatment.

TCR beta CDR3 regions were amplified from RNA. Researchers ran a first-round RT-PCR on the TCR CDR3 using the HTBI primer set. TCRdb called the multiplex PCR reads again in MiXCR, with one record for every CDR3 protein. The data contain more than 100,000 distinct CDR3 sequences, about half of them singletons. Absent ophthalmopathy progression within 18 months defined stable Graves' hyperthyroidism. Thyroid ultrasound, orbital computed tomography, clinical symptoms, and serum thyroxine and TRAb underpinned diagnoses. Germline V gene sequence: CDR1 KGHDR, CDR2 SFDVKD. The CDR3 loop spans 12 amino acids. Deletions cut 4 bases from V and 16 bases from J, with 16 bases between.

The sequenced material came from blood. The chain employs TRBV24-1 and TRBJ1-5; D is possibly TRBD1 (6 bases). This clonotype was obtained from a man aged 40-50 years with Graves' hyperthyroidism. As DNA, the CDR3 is TGTGCCACCAGTGAACCTGGACAGCCCCGACATTTT. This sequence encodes CATSEPGQPRHF.